This T cell receptor (beta chain) was sequenced during a study of CD4 T cells in relation to SARS-CoV-2 and coronaviruses (dated by TCRdb to the early 2020s). Some background on the complete study: Across all 12 patients in the full convalescent cohort, ages ranged from 21 to 72 years, with a median of 38. Of the roughly twelve convalescent patients, 8 were male and 4 were female, and two of the subjects were Hispanic. Patient-derived lymphoblastoid cell lines were used to map the HLA restriction of shared crossreactive spike epitopes. At the level of individual TCR clonotypes, the study measured memory CD4+ T cell crossreactivity between SARS-CoV-2 spike protein and common cold coronavirus spike proteins. The Adaptive Biotechnologies TCR-sequencing kit was used to sequence samples from three pre-COVID donors and the naive versus memory experiments, whereas other data were Illumina-based. For other donors in the study, expansion assays were sequenced with a different, Illumina-based TCR-beta assay.

Naive and memory CD4+ T cells were separated from cryopreserved PBMCs by CD4 enrichment followed by EasySep naive CD4+ T cell enrichment. PBMCs were isolated from leukapheresis product or whole blood by Ficoll-Paque PLUS gradient centrifugation. PBMCs were either cryopreserved at -140 degrees C or used fresh in the expansion assay. The QIAamp Micro DNA Kit was used to extract genomic DNA from the CD4+ T cells. This clone was observed once. The antigen it binds to is not known. Qualities for individual bases were not recorded, and no much larger clone is one base off. The research as a whole found: Crossreactive clones showed significantly weaker SARS-CoV-2-driven expansion than monoreactive clones, consistent with antigenic imprinting. Since the crossreactivity analysis centred on spike protein, crossreactivity against other viral proteins was not assessed. Sequencing naive versus memory cells indicated that the assay picks up memory recall responses, not primary responses primed during culture. Small numbers of patients and of tested TCRs limited the study. Memory CD4+ clonotypes crossrecognizing SARS-CoV-2 and at least one common cold coronavirus spike were found in roughly 59% of donors. No donor contributed both pre-pandemic and post-infection samples, which limited tracing the source of pre-existing responses.

The germline V gene encodes CDR1 MGHDK and CDR2 SYGVNS. Here V drops 1 base and J drops 4 bases, and the junction holds 7 bases not matched to any gene. Its CDR3 holds 16 amino acids, cysteine through phenylalanine. Left in the record is the CDR3 DNA by itself, 48 bases read in frame from the first base. Uncultured naive and memory CD4+ T cell DNA received deep-resolution immunoSEQ TCR-beta sequencing. Regarding the original processing steps: During preprocessing, nonproductive sequences were discarded, as were any CDR3s that did not begin with C, did not end with F or W, or were shorter than 7 amino acids. Cultured and uncultured naive and memory CD4+ repertoires were searched for CDR3s previously identified as spike- and CEF-reactive. After three terminal residues were trimmed from each end, CDR3 homology was quantified as pairwise Levenshtein distance using the stringdist R package. This is the immuneACCESS table as TCRdb keeps it, with only in-frame sequences that have V and J called. A part of the clones is gone; compared with another copy, unresolved V genes explain less than half, and the rest is unexplained. V and J calls and clone size are as listed in that table; D and trimming were resolved from the DNA. For this sample there are about 38,000 clones; 85% to 90% appear just once. 9% to 9.5% of the sample belongs to the ten largest clones.

The sequence was obtained from an adult with COVID-19. The chain is encoded by TRBV25-1 joined to TRBJ2-5, with TRBD1 matching 9 junction bases. The source material was memory CD4+ T cells from PBMCs. This sample's cell subset or site label indicates: memory (non-naive) CD4+ T cells. The DNA is TGTGCCAGCAGTGAATCGGGACAGGGATCTCGAGAGACCCAGTACTTC. Its translation is CASSESGQGSRETQYF.